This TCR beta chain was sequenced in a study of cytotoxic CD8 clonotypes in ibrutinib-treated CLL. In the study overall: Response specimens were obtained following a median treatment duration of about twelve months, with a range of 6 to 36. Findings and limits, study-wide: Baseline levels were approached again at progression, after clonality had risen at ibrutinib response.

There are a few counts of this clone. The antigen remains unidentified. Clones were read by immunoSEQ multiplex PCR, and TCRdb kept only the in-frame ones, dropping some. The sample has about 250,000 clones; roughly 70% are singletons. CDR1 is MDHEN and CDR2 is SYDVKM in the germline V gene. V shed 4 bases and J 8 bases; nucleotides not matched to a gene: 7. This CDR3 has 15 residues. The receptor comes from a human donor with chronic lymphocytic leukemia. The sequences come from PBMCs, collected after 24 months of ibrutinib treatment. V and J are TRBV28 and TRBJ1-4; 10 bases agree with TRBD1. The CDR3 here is CASSSTGTGAEKLFF. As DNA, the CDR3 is TGTGCCAGCAGTTCTACCGGGACAGGGGCCGAAAAACTGTTTTTT.